The present entry profiles one TCR beta chain with its context. As yet, its antigen is unknown. The source of the sample is a study of cytomegalovirus exposure and HLA in healthy donors. The study's findings and limits: Earlier analysis yielded a pattern in which most TCR beta V segments were productive about 90% or about 30% of the time.

The CDR3 is made up of 14 amino acids. CDR1 and CDR2 (germline): MNHNS, SASEGT. In the PCR, 60 Vbeta and 13 Jbeta primers were used. As handled by the study authors: Around 83 million unique TCR beta chains, 9 million to 14 million shared, were counted in a later analysis. Some clones are missing from TCRdb's copy, which holds only in-frame ones; the method was immunoSEQ multiplex PCR. The V and J calls and clone size come from that table; D and trimming were worked out from the DNA. Its table records approximately 150,000 clones. This TCR derives from a woman aged 45 to 65 in good health and CMV-seronegative. The chain couples TRBV6-1 to TRBJ2-5; D unresolved. The J call may be incorrect, as the DNA end agrees better with TRBJ2-7. What was sequenced was PBMCs. CDR3 DNA sequence: TGTGCCAGCAGTGAAGTGGTACAGACCTACGAGCAGTACTTC. Protein product: CASSEVVQTYEQYF.